This paragraph reports one T cell receptor (beta chain). The target of this receptor is not known. Per-nucleotide qualities are absent, and no much larger clonotype sits a single base away. The time point label here, explained by the study, means: baseline before first vaccination. Samples from vaccinated people were obtained from the UK trials COV001 and COV002, which included a single-blind randomized controlled phase 2/3 trial of AZD1222 (ChAdOx1 nCoV-19) in healthy adults. Trial participant PBMC samples were collected at day 0 and day 28 after the second dose for TCRbeta chain sequencing. This specimen comes from a study of T cell responses to AZD1222 COVID-19 vaccine (dated by TCRdb to about 2021). About the full investigation: AZD1222 recipients with second doses at about 4 weeks or about 12 weeks were pooled, because spike-specific TCR depth and breadth did not differ between schedules. TCR sequencing covered about 230 trial participants: about 210 given two doses of AZD1222 and around 25 given two doses of MenACWY control vaccine. Trial participants were enrolled into age subgroups of 18-55, 56-69 and 70-plus years, which contained 148, 28 and 57 TCR-sequenced participants, respectively.

The CDR3 regions of human TCRbeta chains were subjected to immunosequencing. As for the authors' bioinformatics: Repertoire TCRs were checked for matches against a reference library of SARS-CoV-2-specific TCRs that had been generated using the MIRA antigen-specificity platform. Breadth meant the fraction of unique TCRs that were SARS-CoV-2-associated, whereas depth meant the fraction of total T cells that were SARS-CoV-2-associated. Using the MIRA data, each spike-specific TCR was assigned both to the spike region to which the TCR was reactive and to a CD4 or CD8 class. Log10-transformed breadth and depth values were compared by one-way ANOVA with Sidak's multiple comparisons tests. As stored in TCRdb, this immuneACCESS dataset retains in-frame rearrangements with V and J assigned. A fraction of the clones does not appear; measured against another copy, unresolved V genes explain less than half of the discrepancy, and the remainder lacks a known reason. D and trimming were read from the DNA, whereas the V and J calls and clone size are those reported in that table. Counted in this sample were approximately 160,000 clones; around 94% of them appeared once. About 1% of the sample is in the top ten clones.

The paper as a whole reports these results and caveats: Most participants were white British and females outnumbered males, and the authors suggested that clonal diversity may have been underestimated. Epitopes outside the regions mutated in the B.1.351 and B.1.1.7 variants were reportedly recognized by nearly half of the unique spike-specific TCRs. The 56-69-year group was small, and its depth increase did not reach significance, likely because of low power. The whole spike protein was spanned by vaccine-associated CD4 TCRs, and dominant responses were seen in regions 160-218 and 743-854. After two AZD1222 doses, both the breadth and the depth of spike-specific TCRs were significantly higher than at day 0 and than in MenACWY recipients. Because no samples from the day 14 peak response were available, repertoires could be characterized only after the peak T cell response. Conclusions about previously exposed vaccinees were limited because only six or seven AZD1222 recipients were SARS-CoV-2 seropositive at baseline.

Per the germline V gene, MNHEY is the CDR1 and SVGAGI is the CDR2. At the junction V is shortened by 1 base and J by 7 bases, with 16 bases in between. The CDR3 covers 15 residues, taking in both the cysteine and the phenylalanine. The DNA shown is the 45-base CDR3, in frame from base 1. This specimen was peripheral blood, taken on day 0 of AZD1222 vaccination. The TCR originated in an adult in good health. This sequence uses TRBV6-5 and TRBJ1-1, with the D segment identity uncertain. The DNA sequence is given as TGTGCCAGCAGTTACTGGGGTGGTGGAAGGAATGAAGCTTTCTTT. Its translation reads: CASSYWGGGRNEAFF.